One T cell receptor beta chain is described in this entry. These data come from a study of blood T cell repertoires in COVID-19. Clones were read by immunoSEQ multiplex PCR, and TCRdb kept only the in-frame ones, dropping some. Altogether 200,000 to 250,000 clones are present, less than 90% being singletons, with the ten largest covering around 2.6%. Germline CDR1 reads SGHTA; CDR2 reads FQGNSA. This CDR3 has 18 residues. With 0 bases clipped from V and 5 bases from J, the junction kept 10 bases outside the gene matches. The V and J genes are TRBV7-2 and TRBJ2-5; 12 nucleotides match TRBD1. Input material: peripheral blood. This sequence was found in a woman aged 70-85 years with active or convalescent COVID-19. The CDR3 is CASSLAPGQGARGETQYF. Here the CDR3 DNA reads TGTGCCAGCAGCTTAGCACCGGGACAGGGGGCGCGAGGGGAGACCCAGTACTTC.